This record looks at one T cell receptor beta chain sequence and its context. No antigen is known for it. The sample belongs to a study of cytomegalovirus exposure and HLA in healthy donors. Study-level results: Per a later analysis, roughly 17,000 TCR beta sequences showed association with HLA alleles at 0.05 false discovery rate.

The PCR employed 60 Vbeta primers together with 13 Jbeta primers. This table comes from immunoSEQ multiplex PCR, and its TCRdb copy is limited to in-frame clones, with some not included. Here the sample spans around 280,000 clones, roughly 89% being singletons. Germline V gives CDR1 MNHEY, CDR2 SVGAGI. This CDR3 has 15 amino acids. V lost 5 bases and J lost 4; bases outside the gene matches: 4. This clonotype was sampled from a woman younger than 35 in good health and CMV-seronegative. Sample: PBMCs. The chain carries TRBV6-5 and TRBJ2-5, with TRBD2 matching over 13 bases. As DNA, the CDR3 is TGTGCCAGCAGTCCATGGACTAGCGGGGGAGAGACCCAGTACTTC. Amino acids: CASSPWTSGGETQYF.